The 18 T cell receptor beta chains below were found in one sample sequenced in a study of blood T cell repertoires in COVID-19. Assay used: immunoSEQ multiplex PCR; TCRdb lists only in-frame clones, some missing. The table includes roughly 400,000 clones, 88% detected once. Sequencing was done on a sample of PBMCs or T cells enriched from blood (not recorded which). All receptors derive from a woman in her 40s with acute COVID-19.

A single count supports this clone. V gene TRBV11-3 combines with J gene TRBJ1-1; 7 bases align to TRBD1. V was clipped by 5 bases and J by 3 bases; unmatched bases: 12. The CDR3 runs to 16 residues. The V gene's germline CDR1 is SGHNT and CDR2 YENEEA. DNA for the CDR3: TGTGCCAGCAGCAGAACAGGACAGGTCGTATACACTGAAGCTTTCTTT. Translating it yields CASSRTGQVVYTEAFF.

In its sample, this clone was seen once. The V gene is TRBV7-9, the J gene TRBJ2-7; 8 nucleotides agree with TRBD1. The CDR3 is 14 amino acids. Unmatched junction bases numbered 9, after V lost 5 bases and J lost 6 bases. Germline V gene data show CDR1 as SEHNR and CDR2 as FQNEAQ (reference sequence). CDR3 sequence reads: CASSPKDRESEQYF. DNA for the CDR3: TGTGCCAGCAGCCCGAAGGACAGGGAAAGCGAGCAGTACTTC.

The chain is built from TRBV30 and TRBJ1-1; TRBD1 aligns across 7 bases. Looked up from germline, CDR1 is GTSNPN and CDR2 is SVGIG (reference sequence). V gave up 1 base and J gave up 8 bases; unmatched junction bases: 1. The CDR3 covers 11 residues. The CDR3 spells CAWSEDREAFF. DNA of the CDR3: TGTGCCTGGAGTGAGGACAGGGAAGCTTTCTTT.

Only one count was recorded for this clone. The J gene is TRBJ2-7, the V gene TRBV27; tentative D call: TRBD1 (6 bases). V was shortened by 4 bases and J by 6 bases, with 13 bases between the two germline ends. The germline CDR1 and CDR2 sequences are MNHEY and SMNVEV (reference sequence). The CDR3 is 13 residues long. CDR3 sequence: CASSSDRPGEQYF. The CDR3 nucleotides are TGTGCCAGCAGTTCCGACAGGCCGGGCGAGCAGTACTTC.

The chain recombines TRBV5-1 with TRBJ2-1; 12 bases line up with TRBD2. CDR3 length equals 16 residues. With V trimmed by 4 bases and J by 8 bases, 10 bases remained unmatched. CDR1 and CDR2 (germline): SGHRS, YFSETQ. CDR3 in amino acids: CASSRMTSGGGDEQFF. In DNA form, the CDR3 reads TGCGCCAGCAGCCGGATGACTAGCGGGGGAGGGGATGAGCAGTTCTTC. Combining the CDR3 with reference TRBV5-1 and TRBJ2-1 gives the whole variable domain KAGVTQTPRYLIKTRGQQVTLSCSPISGHRSVSWYQQTPGQGLQFLFEYFSETQRNKGNFPGRFSGRQFSNSRSEMNVSTLELGDSALYLCASSRMTSGGGDEQFFGPGTRLTVL.

DNA of the CDR3: TGTGCCAGCAGCTTCTCAGGAAACACTGAAGCTTTCTTT. Translation: CASSFSGNTEAFF. The V call is TRBV7-9, the J call TRBJ1-1; D uncertain. V was trimmed by 3 bases and J by 2 bases, leaving 7 bases between them. The V gene's germline CDR1 is SEHNR and CDR2 FQNEAQ (reference sequence). The CDR3 is 13 amino acids.

This chain's CDR3 is CASTYRGQGSSGNTIYF. The CDR3 coding sequence is TGTGCCAGTACCTATAGGGGACAGGGGAGCTCTGGAAACACCATATATTTT. V usage is TRBV19 and J usage is TRBJ1-3; the match to TRBD1 covers 10 bases. Germline V gene lookup returns CDR1 LNHDA and CDR2 SQIVND (reference sequence). The CDR3 is 17 residues long. The junction had 9 bases not matched to a gene; V was cut back by 7 bases and J by 0 bases.

The rearrangement links TRBV18 to TRBJ1-2, with a weak D call TRBD1 (5 bases). Trimming pared 3 bases from V and 5 bases from J, leaving 16 bases between. Germline-derived CDR1 and CDR2 are KGHSH and LQKENI. The CDR3 is made up of 15 amino acids. The CDR3 DNA is TGTGCCAGCTCACCTAGTACAGGCCCTCGGTATGGCTACACCTTC. Its translation: CASSPSTGPRYGYTF. The variable domain in full, completed from reference TRBV18 and TRBJ1-2, reads NAGVMQNPRHLVRRRGQEARLRCSPMKGHSHVYWYRQLPEEGLKFMVYLQKENIIDESGMPKERFSAEFPKEGPSILRIQQVVRGDSAAYFCASSPSTGPRYGYTFGSGTRLTVV.

V gene TRBV5-1 combines with J gene TRBJ1-4; 9 bases are a match to TRBD1. CDR1 and CDR2 from the germline V gene are SGHRS and YFSETQ. The CDR3 is 14 amino acids. Trimming cost V 4 bases and J 8 bases; bases outside gene matches: 6. CDR3 coding DNA: TGCGCCAGCAGCGAGGGACAGGGTGGCGAAAAACTGTTTTTT. Its translation is CASSEGQGGEKLFF.

CDR3 nucleotide sequence: TGTGCCAGCAGCTTCCGACAGGGTAGATGGACCGGGGAGCTGTTTTTT. Translated, it gives CASSFRQGRWTGELFF. J is TRBJ2-2 and V is TRBV5-6, with 7 nucleotides matching TRBD1. V lost 2 bases, J lost 5 bases, and 9 bases stayed unmatched. This CDR3 has 16 amino acids. Germline CDR1 and CDR2: SGHDT and YYEEEE.

V and J are TRBV5-6 and TRBJ1-2; 9 positions match TRBD1. The V and J ends lost 4 bases and 5 bases, in that order; junction bases with no gene match: 15. The CDR3 has 17 residues. Germline CDR1 and CDR2: SGHDT and YYEEEE. For the CDR3, the DNA is TGTGCCAGCAGCCCGAGCCCGGGACAGGGTCGGAGGTATGGCTACACCTTC. Translation: CASSPSPGQGRRYGYTF. Full variable domain (outside the CDR3, taken from reference TRBV5-6 and TRBJ1-2): DAGVTQSPTHLIKTRGQQVTLRCSPKSGHDTVSWYQQALGQGPQFIFQYYEEEERQRGNFPDRFSGHQFPNYSSELNVNALLLGDSALYLCASSPSPGQGRRYGYTFGSGTRLTVV.

This chain connects TRBV30 to TRBJ2-2; D gene ambiguous. This CDR3 contains 13 residues. CDR1 GTSNPN and CDR2 SVGIG come from the germline V gene (reference sequence). With 3 bases removed from V and 6 bases from J, the gap between germline ends came to 11 bases. The CDR3 reads CAWSAQRSGELFF. In DNA form, the CDR3 reads TGTGCCTGGAGCGCCCAGCGTTCCGGGGAGCTGTTTTTT.

The rearrangement links TRBV6-5 to TRBJ1-2; 7 positions match TRBD1. The junction had 5 bases not matched to a gene; V was cut back by 8 bases and J by 2 bases. CDR1 and CDR2 from the germline V gene are MNHEY and SVGAGI. The CDR3 runs 13 residues. Here the CDR3 DNA reads TGTGCCAGCCTACAGGACAGGAACTATGGCTACACCTTC. It encodes CASLQDRNYGYTF.

The chain couples TRBV7-8 to TRBJ2-7; 14 bases fit TRBD2. CDR1 and CDR2 (germline): SGHVS, FQNEAQ. This CDR3 has 17 residues. V was pared by 3 bases and J by 1 base, with 5 bases of the junction left unmatched. CDR3 DNA: TGTGCCAGCAGCTTGACTAGCGGGGGGGGGTCTTCCTACGAGCAGTACTTC. Encoded protein: CASSLTSGGGSSYEQYF.

The chain is built from TRBV5-4 and TRBJ1-6; 10 bases are shared with TRBD1. With V trimmed by 4 bases and J by 6 bases, 7 bases remained unmatched. The germline CDR1 and CDR2 sequences are SGHNT and YYREEE (reference sequence). The CDR3 contains 16 residues. The CDR3 loop reads CASSPYRTGGNSPLHF. The CDR3 DNA reads TGTGCCAGCAGCCCATACCGGACAGGGGGTAATTCACCCCTCCACTTT.

This sequence joins TRBV7-9 and TRBJ1-3, with D hard to call. The ends were cut back, 2 bases at V and 0 bases at J, with 8 bases in the middle. The CDR3 totals 15 residues. The germline V gene encodes CDR1 SEHNR and CDR2 FQNEAQ (reference sequence). CDR3: CASSLSLGSGNTIYF. The CDR3 nucleotides are TGTGCCAGCAGCTTATCGCTCGGCTCTGGAAACACCATATATTTT.

The J gene is TRBJ1-1, the V gene TRBV19; D unresolved. CDR1 is LNHDA, CDR2 SQIVND, per germline (reference sequence). V shed 2 bases and J shed 4 bases, with 11 bases lying between them. This CDR3 spans 14 amino acids. The CDR3 is CASSIQRGSTEAFF. CDR3 sequence (DNA): TGTGCCAGTAGTATACAGAGAGGGAGCACTGAAGCTTTCTTT. The complete variable domain, with remaining parts taken from reference TRBV19 and TRBJ1-1, reads DGGITQSPKYLFRKEGQNVTLSCEQNLNHDAMYWYRQDPGQGLRLIYYSQIVNDFQKGDIAEGYSVSREKKESFPLTVTSAQKNPTAFYLCASSIQRGSTEAFFGQGTRLTVV.

The chain recombines TRBV5-1 with TRBJ2-1; 14 positions match TRBD2. Germline trimming cut 4 bases from V and 3 bases from J; bases unmatched to any gene: 3. Per germline, CDR1 SGHRS and CDR2 YFSETQ. The CDR3 has 16 amino acids. The CDR3 nucleotides read TGCGCCAGCAGCATCGGGACTAGCGGGGGCTACAATGAGCAGTTCTTC. Its protein is CASSIGTSGGYNEQFF.